This T cell receptor beta chain is from a study of blood T cells in healthy people across ages. About the study: Researchers report that template switching captured about one barcoded beta molecule per two T cells.

Trimming cost V 4 bases and J 3 bases, with 12 bases left between them. The CDR3 has 15 residues. Germline V CDR1 and CDR2: LGHDT, YNNKEL (reference sequence). The study isolated at least 6 million PBMCs from each sample. General study findings and limits: When set beside aged donors, long-lived donors presented more naive CD4+ cells and higher diversity. In these data, TCR beta diversity tracked strongly with naive T cell percentage.

A second roughly 7 to 12 cycle PCR used barcoded and J-beta primers. TCRdb re-analysed the 5' RACE reads in MiXCR, keeping a single row per CDR3 protein. This sample has about 1.6 million distinct CDR3 sequences, with 30% to 40% found just once. Of note for this clonotype: The antigen is undetermined.

This chain connects TRBV3-1 to TRBJ1-4; possibly TRBD1 for D (6 bases). This sequence was found in a woman under 40 in good health. The sample was blood. The CDR3 is CASSPMGAANEKLFF. The CDR3 DNA follows: TGTGCCAGCAGCCCGATGGGGGCAGCTAATGAAAAACTGTTTTTT. The full variable domain, with the rest looked up from reference TRBV3-1 and TRBJ1-4, is DTAVSQTPKYLVTQMGNDKSIKCEQNLGHDTMYWYKQDSKKFLKIMFSYNNKELIINETVPNRFSPKSPDKAHLNLHINSLELGDSAVYFCASSPMGAANEKLFFGSGTQLSVL.